This T cell receptor (beta chain) emerged from a study of blood T cell repertoires in COVID-19. Overall study: The origin of the acute and convalescent COVID-19 samples was the United States, Italy and Spain. Nucleic acid was either cDNA or gDNA, and it came from T cells, B-cell-depleted T cells, or PBMCs.

In the study's own analysis: Researchers report that nucleated cell counts were estimated from reference gene primer amplification. The protocol was immunoSEQ multiplex PCR, while the TCRdb copy is restricted to in-frame clones and leaves out a portion. V and J calls and clone size are given by that table; D and trimming were obtained from the DNA. The data hold more than 300,000 clones, with under 95% observed a single time. This receptor was identified in a woman between 18 and 29 years old who had recovered from COVID-19. Sequences were obtained from peripheral blood.

CDR3 sequence (DNA): TGTGCCAGCAGCTTTACAGGGGCTGGAAACACCATATATTTT. Amino acid sequence: CASSFTGAGNTIYF. V gene TRBV5-5 combines with J gene TRBJ1-3; 7 nucleotides align to TRBD1. After removal of 2 bases from V and 2 bases from J, the junction contained 1 base not matched to a gene. The germline gives CDR1 SGHKS, CDR2 YYEKEE (reference sequence). CDR3 size: 14 residues. The full variable domain, rest sourced from reference TRBV5-5 and TRBJ1-3, is DAGVTQSPTHLIKTRGQQVTLRCSPISGHKSVSWYQQVLGQGPQFIFQYYEKEERGRGNFPDRFSARQFPNYSSELNVNALLLGDSALYLCASSFTGAGNTIYFGEGSWLTVV.